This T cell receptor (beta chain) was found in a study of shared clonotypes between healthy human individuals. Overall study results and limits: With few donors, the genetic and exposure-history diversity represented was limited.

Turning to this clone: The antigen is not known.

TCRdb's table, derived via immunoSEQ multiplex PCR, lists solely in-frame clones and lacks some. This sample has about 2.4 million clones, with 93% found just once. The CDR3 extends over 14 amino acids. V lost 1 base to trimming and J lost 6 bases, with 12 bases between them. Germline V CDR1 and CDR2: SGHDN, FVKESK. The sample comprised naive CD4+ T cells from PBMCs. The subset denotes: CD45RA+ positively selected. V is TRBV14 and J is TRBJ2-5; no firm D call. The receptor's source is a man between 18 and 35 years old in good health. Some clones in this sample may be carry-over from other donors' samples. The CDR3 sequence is CASSQVSGKQTQYF. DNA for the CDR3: TGTGCCAGCAGCCAAGTGTCCGGAAAACAGACCCAGTACTTC.